This paragraph reports one T cell receptor (beta chain). Its cognate antigen is unknown. The data stem from a study of CD8 T cell repertoires and HIV-1 epitope variants. As for the study in general: The baseline condition was 1M T cells left uncultured.

Study conclusions and caveats: This assay reports beta chains of antigen-expanded cells, not T cell function. Nef KF9 drew roughly 5 clonotypes and HW9 one, without TAALDMSHF responses.

Clones were sequenced by immunoSEQ multiplex PCR, and TCRdb holds only the in-frame ones, with some missing. The sample lists about 5,200 clones, roughly 69% seen once, with less than 45% in the top ten. What was sequenced was cultured CD8+ T cells derived from PBMCs. This receptor was identified in a male donor with HIV.

DNA of the CDR3: TGTGCCAGCAGCACCGGGACGGCGAACACCGGGGAGCTGTTTTTT. The encoded protein is CASSTGTANTGELFF. J is TRBJ2-2 and V is TRBV6-5; D may correspond to TRBD1 or TRBD2 (5 bases each). The CDR3 is 15 residues long. CDR1 and CDR2 from the germline V gene are MNHEY and SVGAGI. Trimming removed 6 bases at V and 0 bases at J, with 11 bases between.